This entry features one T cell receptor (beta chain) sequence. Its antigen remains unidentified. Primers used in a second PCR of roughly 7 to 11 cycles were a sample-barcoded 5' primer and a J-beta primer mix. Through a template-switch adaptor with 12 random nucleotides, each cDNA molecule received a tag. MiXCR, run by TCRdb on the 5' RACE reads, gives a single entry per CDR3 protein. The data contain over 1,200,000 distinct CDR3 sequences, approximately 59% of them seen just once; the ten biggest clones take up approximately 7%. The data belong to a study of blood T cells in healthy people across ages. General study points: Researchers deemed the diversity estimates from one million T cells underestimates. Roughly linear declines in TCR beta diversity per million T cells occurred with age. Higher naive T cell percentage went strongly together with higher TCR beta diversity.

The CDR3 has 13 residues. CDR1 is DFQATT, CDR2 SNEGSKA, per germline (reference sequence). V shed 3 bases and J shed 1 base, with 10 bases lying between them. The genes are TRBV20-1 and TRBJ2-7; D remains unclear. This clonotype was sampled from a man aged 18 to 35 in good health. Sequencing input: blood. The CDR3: CSARPLGSYEQYF. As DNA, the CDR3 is TGCAGTGCTAGGCCTCTAGGATCCTACGAGCAGTACTTC.